This entry lists 20 T cell receptor beta chains sequenced from one sample in a study of blood T cell repertoires in COVID-19. Assay: immunoSEQ multiplex PCR; the TCRdb copy retains only in-frame clones and omits some. The sample lists 200,000 to 300,000 clones, roughly 79% occurring once. Input material: peripheral blood. These receptors were obtained from a woman older than 75 with COVID-19, enrolled during active disease.

The CDR3 bases are TGTGCCAGCAGCCACAGGGGTGGAGGAAACACCATATATTTT. It codes for CASSHRGGGNTIYF. V and J are TRBV3-1 (or the pseudogene TRBV3-2) and TRBJ1-3; a possible D gene is TRBD1 (6 bases). There are 14 residues in the CDR3. The germline V gene has CDR1 LGHDT and CDR2 YNNKEL (reference sequence). The V and J ends lost 3 bases and 4 bases respectively, with 10 bases between them.

V gene TRBV9 combines with J gene TRBJ1-2; perhaps TRBD1 as D (5 bases). With 4 bases removed from V and 8 bases from J, the gap between germline ends came to 15 bases. Germline CDR1 is SGDLS and CDR2 is YYNGEE. This CDR3 is 13 amino acids long. CDR3 sequence (DNA): TGTGCCAGCAGCTCCCACAAGGGGCGGGGCTACACCTTC. It encodes CASSSHKGRGYTF. The full variable domain, in which reference TRBV9 and TRBJ1-2 provide the parts outside the CDR3, is DSGVTQTPKHLITATGQRVTLRCSPRSGDLSVYWYQQSLDQGLQFLIQYYNGEERAKGNILERFSAQQFPDLHSELNLSSLELGDSALYFCASSSHKGRGYTFGSGTRLTVV.

The chain is built from TRBV18 and TRBJ2-1; 8 bases fit TRBD2. This CDR3 has 14 residues. CDR1 is KGHSH, CDR2 LQKENI, per germline. The trim removed 2 bases at V and 7 bases at J, leaving 4 bases unmatched. The chain's CDR3 is CASSPTGLANEQFF. The CDR3 DNA reads as TGTGCCAGCTCACCAACCGGACTAGCTAATGAGCAGTTCTTC. The entire variable domain, with the rest obtained from reference TRBV18 and TRBJ2-1, is as follows: NAGVMQNPRHLVRRRGQEARLRCSPMKGHSHVYWYRQLPEEGLKFMVYLQKENIIDESGMPKERFSAEFPKEGPSILRIQQVVRGDSAAYFCASSPTGLANEQFFGPGTRLTVL.

This clone was counted only a few times. CDR3 sequence: CASASIGGGPTDTQYF. CDR3 DNA: TGTGCCAGCGCCTCCATAGGGGGAGGGCCCACAGATACGCAGTATTTT. V usage is TRBV7-3 and J usage is TRBJ2-3, with D perhaps matching TRBD2 (7 bases). The germline V and J ends were trimmed by 8 bases and 2 bases, with 20 bases remaining between them. This CDR3 spans 16 amino acids. Germline V gene lookup returns CDR1 SGHTA and CDR2 FQGTGA.

The CDR3 loop reads CASSFGDTGELFF. Written as DNA, the CDR3 is TGTGCCAGCAGCTTCGGGGACACCGGGGAGCTGTTTTTT. The rearrangement links TRBV7-3 to TRBJ2-2; D perhaps matches TRBD2 (5 bases). In germline, CDR1 is SGHTA, CDR2 FQGTGA. This CDR3 has 13 residues. V was clipped by 3 bases and J by 3 bases, with 5 bases between them.

V gene TRBV6-5 combines with J gene TRBJ1-1; 7 bases fit TRBD1. CDR1 and CDR2 from the germline V gene are MNHEY and SVGAGI. The ends lost 4 bases at V and 2 bases at J; junction bases unmatched: 7. This CDR3 is 15 amino acids long. CDR3 loop: CASSLQGRGNTEAFF. The CDR3, as DNA: TGTGCCAGCAGTTTACAGGGGAGAGGAAACACTGAAGCTTTCTTT.

V is TRBV5-1 and J is TRBJ2-7; D gene unclear. Germline V CDR1 and CDR2: SGHRS, YFSETQ. V gave up 2 bases and J gave up 3 bases, with 12 bases separating them. The CDR3 has 14 residues. In DNA form, the CDR3 reads TGCGCCAGCAGCTTCGGTCACGAGCTCTACGAGCAGTACTTC. Its protein product is CASSFGHELYEQYF.

This chain joins TRBV14 and TRBJ1-2; TRBD1 is a possible D gene (6 bases). CDR3 length: 13 residues. The germline gives CDR1 SGHDN, CDR2 FVKESK. Deletions cut 1 base from V and 8 bases from J, with 11 bases between. The DNA of the CDR3 is TGTGCCAGCAGCCAAGTTCAGGGGTCGGGCTACACCTTC. Protein sequence: CASSQVQGSGYTF. The variable domain in full, with the rest retrieved from reference TRBV14 and TRBJ1-2, is EAGVTQFPSHSVIEKGQTVTLRCDPISGHDNLYWYRRVMGKEIKFLLHFVKESKQDESGMPNNRFLAERTGGTYSTLKVQPAELEDSGVYFCASSQVQGSGYTFGSGTRLTVV.

The chain combines TRBV15 with TRBJ2-7; perhaps TRBD2 as D (5 bases). The CDR3 loop spans 14 amino acids. Trimming removed 0 bases at V and 4 bases at J, with 10 bases between. Looked up from germline, CDR1 is LNHNV and CDR2 is YYDKDF (reference sequence). The CDR3 is CATSRDLEDYEQYF. The DNA of the CDR3 is TGTGCCACCAGCAGAGATTTGGAGGATTACGAGCAGTACTTC.

In this sample, this clone turned up a few times. The J gene is TRBJ2-4, the V gene TRBV18; 9 bases align to TRBD1. The CDR3 is made up of 18 amino acids. Germline V gene data show CDR1 as KGHSH and CDR2 as LQKENI. Unmatched junction bases numbered 12, after V lost 5 bases and J lost 1 base. The CDR3 here is CASSAIPGQGLAKNIQYF. In DNA, the CDR3 is TGTGCCAGCTCAGCAATACCGGGACAGGGTCTTGCCAAAAACATTCAGTACTTC.

The chain is built from TRBV5-1 and TRBJ2-2; D is unresolved. V was pared by 4 bases and J by 4 bases, with 17 bases between. The germline gives CDR1 SGHRS, CDR2 YFSETQ. The CDR3 length is 16 residues. The DNA for the CDR3 is TGCGCCAGCAGCCCCCTCCAAGCAGGAACCACCGGGGAGCTGTTTTTT. It encodes CASSPLQAGTTGELFF.

The rearrangement links TRBV19 to TRBJ1-1, with unresolved D. The V and J ends lost 9 bases and 5 bases respectively, with 22 bases between them. The CDR3 is made up of 15 amino acids. CDR1 is LNHDA and CDR2 is SQIVND in the germline V gene (reference sequence). CDR3 loop: CASRDTRKSSTEAFF. Written as DNA, the CDR3 is TGTGCCAGCCGAGACACCCGGAAGAGTAGTACTGAAGCTTTCTTT. Full variable domain (remainder filled in from reference TRBV19 and TRBJ1-1): DGGITQSPKYLFRKEGQNVTLSCEQNLNHDAMYWYRQDPGQGLRLIYYSQIVNDFQKGDIAEGYSVSREKKESFPLTVTSAQKNPTAFYLCASRDTRKSSTEAFFGQGTRLTVV.

The chain links TRBV2 to TRBJ1-1, with 9 bases that match TRBD1. Germline V lookup: CDR1 SNHLY, CDR2 FYNNEI. This CDR3 comprises 13 residues. Trimming at V came to 10 bases and at J to 2 bases, leaving 5 bases not matched to a gene. As DNA, the CDR3 is TGTGCCACCCTGACAGGGGGTAACACTGAAGCTTTCTTT. It is translated as CATLTGGNTEAFF.

The table lists this clone with many counts. The chain carries TRBV2 and TRBJ1-2; a weak D match, TRBD1 (6 bases). From germline, CDR1 is SNHLY and CDR2 FYNNEI. This CDR3 contains 15 residues. V was trimmed by 5 bases and J by 5 bases, leaving 18 bases between them. CDR3: CASSRDAGGLYGYTF. The CDR3 DNA is TGTGCCAGCAGTCGGGACGCGGGGGGGCTTTATGGCTACACCTTC.

The chain couples TRBV27 to TRBJ1-1; D is unclear. The germline V gene encodes CDR1 MNHEY and CDR2 SMNVEV (reference sequence). V dropped 10 bases and J dropped 10 bases, with 19 bases sitting between them. This CDR3 contains 12 residues. CDR3 loop: CATRGYSGLAFF. In DNA, the CDR3 is TGTGCCACCCGTGGTTATTCAGGACTAGCTTTCTTT.

This clone has a single count. The V and J genes are TRBV18 and TRBJ1-1; D is ambiguous. Trimming took 3 bases from V and 0 from J, leaving 11 bases between them. The V gene's germline CDR1 is KGHSH and CDR2 LQKENI. The CDR3 loop spans 15 amino acids. The CDR3 DNA follows: TGTGCCAGCTCACCCTTCGACACCATGAACACTGAAGCTTTCTTT. Residues: CASSPFDTMNTEAFF.

This rearrangement joins TRBV24-1 to TRBJ2-5; 10 bases agree with TRBD1. The germline V gene encodes CDR1 KGHDR and CDR2 SFDVKD. CDR3 length: 15 amino acids. The V gene end was trimmed by 3 bases and the J gene end by 3 bases; junction bases not matched to a gene: 3. The CDR3 sequence: CATSDGTGAKETQYF. DNA of the CDR3: TGTGCCACCAGTGATGGGACAGGGGCGAAAGAGACCCAGTACTTC.

The chain carries TRBV6-5 and TRBJ2-7; D call uncertain. The germline V gene has CDR1 MNHEY and CDR2 SVGAGI. V was clipped by 0 bases and J by 6 bases, with 9 bases between them. The CDR3 is 13 residues long. The CDR3 nucleotides are TGTGCCAGCAGTTACTCGATCACCGGCGAGCAGTACTTC. It encodes CASSYSITGEQYF.

This chain uses TRBV18 with TRBJ2-1, with 9 positions matching TRBD2. The V gene end was trimmed by 3 bases and the J gene end by 4 bases; junction bases not matched to a gene: 1. The germline CDR1 and CDR2 sequences are KGHSH and LQKENI. This CDR3 has 14 amino acids. CDR3 amino acids: CASSPLAGYNEQFF. The CDR3, as DNA: TGTGCCAGCTCACCTCTAGCGGGGTACAATGAGCAGTTCTTC.

This rearrangement joins TRBV6-1 to TRBJ1-2; 7 nucleotides line up with TRBD1. This CDR3 spans 14 amino acids. The germline V gene encodes CDR1 MNHNS and CDR2 SASEGT. V was clipped by 2 bases and J by 8 bases; unmatched bases: 8. As DNA, the CDR3 is TGTGCCAGCAGTGAAACAATGGACAGGAGAGGCTACACCTTC. Translated, it gives CASSETMDRRGYTF.